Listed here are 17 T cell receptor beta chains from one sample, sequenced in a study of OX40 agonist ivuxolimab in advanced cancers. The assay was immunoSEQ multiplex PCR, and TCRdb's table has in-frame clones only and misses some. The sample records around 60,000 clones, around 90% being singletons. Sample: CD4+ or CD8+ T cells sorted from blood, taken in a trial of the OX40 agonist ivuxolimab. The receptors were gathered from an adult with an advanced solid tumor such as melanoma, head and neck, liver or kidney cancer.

CDR3 sequence (DNA): TGTGCCAGCAGCCCTGATTCAGCTGAAGCTTTCTTT. Protein sequence: CASSPDSAEAFF. The chain recombines TRBV28 with TRBJ1-1; D gene unclear. Germline V gene sequence: CDR1 MDHEN, CDR2 SYDVKM. Trimming took 6 bases from V and 6 from J, leaving 11 bases between them. This CDR3 comprises 12 residues.

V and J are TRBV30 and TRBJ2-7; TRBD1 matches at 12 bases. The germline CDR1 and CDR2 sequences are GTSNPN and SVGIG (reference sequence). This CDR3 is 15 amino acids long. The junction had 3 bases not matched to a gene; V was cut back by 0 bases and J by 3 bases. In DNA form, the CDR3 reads TGTGCCTGGAGTGTAGGGACAGGGGGCTTCTACGAGCAGTACTTC. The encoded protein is CAWSVGTGGFYEQYF.

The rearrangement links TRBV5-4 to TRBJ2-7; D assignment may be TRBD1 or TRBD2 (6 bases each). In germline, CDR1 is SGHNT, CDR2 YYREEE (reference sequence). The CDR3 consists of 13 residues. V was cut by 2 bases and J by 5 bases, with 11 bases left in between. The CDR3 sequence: CASSFRGGNEQYF. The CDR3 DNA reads TGTGCCAGCAGCTTCAGGGGAGGTAACGAGCAGTACTTC. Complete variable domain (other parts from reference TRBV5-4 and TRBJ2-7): ETGVTQSPTHLIKTRGQQVTLRCSSQSGHNTVSWYQQALGQGPQFIFQYYREEENGRGNFPPRFSGLQFPNYSSELNVNALELDDSALYLCASSFRGGNEQYFGPGTRLTVT.

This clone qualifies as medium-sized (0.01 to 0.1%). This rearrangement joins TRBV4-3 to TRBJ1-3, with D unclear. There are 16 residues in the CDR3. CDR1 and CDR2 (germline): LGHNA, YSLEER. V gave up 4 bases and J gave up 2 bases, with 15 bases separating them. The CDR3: CASSLSVDPTGNTIYF. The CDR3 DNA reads TGCGCCAGCAGCCTCTCCGTGGACCCTACTGGAAACACCATATATTTT.

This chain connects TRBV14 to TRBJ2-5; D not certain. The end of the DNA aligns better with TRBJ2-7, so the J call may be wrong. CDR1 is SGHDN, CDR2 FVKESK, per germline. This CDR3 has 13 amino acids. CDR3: CASSGPPRREQYF. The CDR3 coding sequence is TGTGCCAGCAGCGGGCCCCCTCGGCGCGAGCAGTACTTC.

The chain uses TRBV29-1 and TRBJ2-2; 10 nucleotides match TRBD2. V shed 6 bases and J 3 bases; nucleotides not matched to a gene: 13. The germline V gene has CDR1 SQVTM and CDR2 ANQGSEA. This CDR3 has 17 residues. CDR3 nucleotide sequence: TGCAGCGTGGCCCCCAGTTCTAGCGGGAGCGACACCGGGGAGCTGTTTTTT. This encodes CSVAPSSSGSDTGELFF.

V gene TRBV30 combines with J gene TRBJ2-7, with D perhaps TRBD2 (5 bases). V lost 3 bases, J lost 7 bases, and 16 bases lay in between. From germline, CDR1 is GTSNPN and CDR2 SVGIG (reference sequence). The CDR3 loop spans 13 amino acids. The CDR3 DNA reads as TGTGCCTGGAGACAATTATTGTGGGAGGAGCAGTACTTC. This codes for CAWRQLLWEEQYF.

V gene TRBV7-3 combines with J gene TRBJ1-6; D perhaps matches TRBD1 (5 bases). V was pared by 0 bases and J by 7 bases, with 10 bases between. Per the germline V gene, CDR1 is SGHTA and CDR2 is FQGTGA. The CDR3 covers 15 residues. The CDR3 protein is CASSLTGTANSPLHF. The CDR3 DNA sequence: TGTGCCAGCAGCTTAACCGGGACGGCAAATTCACCCCTCCACTTT.

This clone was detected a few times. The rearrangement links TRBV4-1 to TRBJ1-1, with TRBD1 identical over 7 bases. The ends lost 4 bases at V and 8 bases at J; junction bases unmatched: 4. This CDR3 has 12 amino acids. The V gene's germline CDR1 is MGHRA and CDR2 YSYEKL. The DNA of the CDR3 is TGCGCCAGCAGCCGTACAGGGGCCGAAGCTTTCTTT. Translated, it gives CASSRTGAEAFF.

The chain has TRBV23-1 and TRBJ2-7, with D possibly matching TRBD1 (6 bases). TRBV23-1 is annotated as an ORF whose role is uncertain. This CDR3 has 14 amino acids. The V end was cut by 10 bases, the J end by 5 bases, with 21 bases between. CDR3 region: CATRPGQRLHEQYF. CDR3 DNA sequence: TGCGCCACCAGGCCCGGACAGCGTCTCCACGAGCAGTACTTC.

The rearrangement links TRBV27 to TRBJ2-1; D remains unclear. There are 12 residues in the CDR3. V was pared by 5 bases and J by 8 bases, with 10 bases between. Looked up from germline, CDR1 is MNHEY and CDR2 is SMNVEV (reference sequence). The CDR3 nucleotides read TGTGCCAGCAGTAGTAGCCTCGATGAGCAGTTCTTC. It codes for CASSSSLDEQFF.

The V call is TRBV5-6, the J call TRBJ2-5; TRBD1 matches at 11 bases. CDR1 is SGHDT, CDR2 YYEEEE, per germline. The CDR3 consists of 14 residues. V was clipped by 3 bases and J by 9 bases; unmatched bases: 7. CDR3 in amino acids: CASSYGTGGGAQYF. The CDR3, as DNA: TGTGCCAGCAGCTACGGGACAGGGGGAGGGGCCCAGTACTTC.

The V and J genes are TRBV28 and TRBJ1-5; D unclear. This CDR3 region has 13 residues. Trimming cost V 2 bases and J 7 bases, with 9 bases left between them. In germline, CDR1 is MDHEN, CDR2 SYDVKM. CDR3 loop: CASSLGGSQPQHF. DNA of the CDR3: TGTGCCAGCAGTTTAGGTGGGTCACAGCCCCAGCATTTT.

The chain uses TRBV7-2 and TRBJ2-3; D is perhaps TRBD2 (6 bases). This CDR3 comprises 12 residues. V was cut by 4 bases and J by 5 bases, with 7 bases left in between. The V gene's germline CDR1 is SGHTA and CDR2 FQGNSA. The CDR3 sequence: CASSSGLDTQYF. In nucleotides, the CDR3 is TGTGCCAGCAGCTCGGGACTAGATACGCAGTATTTT. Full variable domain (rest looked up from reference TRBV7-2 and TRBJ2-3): GAGVSQSPSNKVTEKGKDVELRCDPISGHTALYWYRQSLGQGLEFLIYFQGNSAPDKSGLPSDRFSAERTGGSVSTLTIQRTQQEDSAVYLCASSSGLDTQYFGPGTRLTVL.

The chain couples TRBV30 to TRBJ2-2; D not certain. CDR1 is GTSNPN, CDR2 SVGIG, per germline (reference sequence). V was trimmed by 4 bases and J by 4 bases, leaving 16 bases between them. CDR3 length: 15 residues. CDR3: CAWNNGILSTGELFF. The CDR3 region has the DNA TGTGCCTGGAACAATGGGATTTTGAGCACCGGGGAGCTGTTTTTT.

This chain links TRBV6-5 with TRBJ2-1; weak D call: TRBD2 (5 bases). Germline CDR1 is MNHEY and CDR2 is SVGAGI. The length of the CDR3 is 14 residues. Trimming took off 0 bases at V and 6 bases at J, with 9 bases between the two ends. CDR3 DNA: TGTGCCAGCAGTTACTCCGGACGGGGCAATGAGCAGTTCTTC. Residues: CASSYSGRGNEQFF.

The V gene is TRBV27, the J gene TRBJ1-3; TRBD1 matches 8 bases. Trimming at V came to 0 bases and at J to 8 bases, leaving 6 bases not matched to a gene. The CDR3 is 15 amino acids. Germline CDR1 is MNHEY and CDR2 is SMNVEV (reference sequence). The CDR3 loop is CASSLSPGGKDTIYF. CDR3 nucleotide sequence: TGTGCCAGCAGTTTATCCCCAGGGGGCAAGGACACCATATATTTT.